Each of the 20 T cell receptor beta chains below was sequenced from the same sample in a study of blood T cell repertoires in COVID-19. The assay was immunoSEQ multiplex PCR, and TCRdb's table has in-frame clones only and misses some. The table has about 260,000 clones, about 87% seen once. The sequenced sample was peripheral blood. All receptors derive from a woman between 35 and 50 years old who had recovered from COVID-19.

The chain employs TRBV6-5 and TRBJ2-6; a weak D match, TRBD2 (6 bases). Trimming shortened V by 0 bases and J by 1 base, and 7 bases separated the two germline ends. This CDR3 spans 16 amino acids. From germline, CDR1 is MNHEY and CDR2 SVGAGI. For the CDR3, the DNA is TGTGCCAGCAGTTACTCGGGGACTTCTGGGGCCAACGTCCTGACTTTC. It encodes CASSYSGTSGANVLTF.

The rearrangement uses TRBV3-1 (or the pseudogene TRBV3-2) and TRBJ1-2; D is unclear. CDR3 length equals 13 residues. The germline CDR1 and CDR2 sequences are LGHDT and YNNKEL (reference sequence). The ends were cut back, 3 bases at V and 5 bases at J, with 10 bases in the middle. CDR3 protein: CASSQINGYGYTF. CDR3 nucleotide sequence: TGTGCCAGCAGCCAGATCAACGGGTATGGCTACACCTTC.

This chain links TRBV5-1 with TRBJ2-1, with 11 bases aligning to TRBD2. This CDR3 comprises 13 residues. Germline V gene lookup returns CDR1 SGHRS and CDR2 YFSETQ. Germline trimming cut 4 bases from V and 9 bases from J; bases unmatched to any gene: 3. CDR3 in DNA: TGCGCCAGCAGCCCTAGCGGGGGGATTGAGCAGTTCTTC. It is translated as CASSPSGGIEQFF.

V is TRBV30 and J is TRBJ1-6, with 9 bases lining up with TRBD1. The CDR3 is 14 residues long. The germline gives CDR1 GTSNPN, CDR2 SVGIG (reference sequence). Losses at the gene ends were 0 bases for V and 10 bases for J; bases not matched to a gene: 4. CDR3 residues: CAWSVRDRDSPLHF. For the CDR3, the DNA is TGTGCCTGGAGTGTACGGGACAGGGACTCACCCCTCCACTTT. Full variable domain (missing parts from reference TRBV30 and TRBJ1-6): SQTIHQWPATLVQPVGSPLSLECTVEGTSNPNLYWYRQAAGRGLQLLFYSVGIGQISSEVPQNLSASRPQDRQFILSSKKLLLSDSGFYLCAWSVRDRDSPLHFGNGTRLTVT.

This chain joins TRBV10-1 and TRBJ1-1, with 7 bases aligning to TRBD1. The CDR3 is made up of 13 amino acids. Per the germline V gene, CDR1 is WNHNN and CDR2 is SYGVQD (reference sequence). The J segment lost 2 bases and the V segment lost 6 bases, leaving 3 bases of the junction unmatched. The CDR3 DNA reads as TGCGCCAGCAGGAGGGACAGCAACACTGAAGCTTTCTTT. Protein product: CASRRDSNTEAFF.

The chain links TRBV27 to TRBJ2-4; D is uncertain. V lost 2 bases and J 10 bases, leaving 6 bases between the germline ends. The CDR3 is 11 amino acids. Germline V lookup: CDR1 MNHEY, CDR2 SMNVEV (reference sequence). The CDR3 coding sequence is TGTGCCAGCAGTTTAGGGCAAATTCAGTACTTC. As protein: CASSLGQIQYF.

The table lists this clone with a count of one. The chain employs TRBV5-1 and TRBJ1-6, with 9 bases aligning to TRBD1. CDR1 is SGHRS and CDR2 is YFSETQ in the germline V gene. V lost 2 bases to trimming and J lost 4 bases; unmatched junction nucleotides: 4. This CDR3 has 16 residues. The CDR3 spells CASSLTGGKYNSPLHF. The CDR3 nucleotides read TGCGCCAGCAGCTTAACAGGGGGCAAGTATAATTCACCCCTCCACTTT.

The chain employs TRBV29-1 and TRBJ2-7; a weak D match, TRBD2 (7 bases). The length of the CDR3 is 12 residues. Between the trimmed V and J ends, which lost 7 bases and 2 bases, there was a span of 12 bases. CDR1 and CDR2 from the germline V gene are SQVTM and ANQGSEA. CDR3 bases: TGCAGCGCGGGGGGCGGGACCTACGAGCAGTACTTC. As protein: CSAGGGTYEQYF.

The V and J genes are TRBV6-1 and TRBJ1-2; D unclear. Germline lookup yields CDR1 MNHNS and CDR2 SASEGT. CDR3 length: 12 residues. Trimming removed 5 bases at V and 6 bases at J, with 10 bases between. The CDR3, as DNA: TGTGCCAGCAGTCGCGGATCGGATGGCTACACCTTC. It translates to CASSRGSDGYTF.

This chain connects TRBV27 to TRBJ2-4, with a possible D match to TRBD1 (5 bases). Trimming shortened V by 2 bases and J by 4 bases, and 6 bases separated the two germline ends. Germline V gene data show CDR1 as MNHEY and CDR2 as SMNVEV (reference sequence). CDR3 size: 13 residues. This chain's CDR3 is CASSLQGKNIQYF. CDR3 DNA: TGTGCCAGCAGTTTACAGGGAAAAAACATTCAGTACTTC.

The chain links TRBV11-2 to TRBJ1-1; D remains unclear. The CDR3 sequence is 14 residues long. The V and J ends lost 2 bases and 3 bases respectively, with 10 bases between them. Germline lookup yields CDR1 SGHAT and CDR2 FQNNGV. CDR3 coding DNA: TGTGCCAGCAGCTTATTGCGCTCCTACACTGAAGCTTTCTTT. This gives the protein CASSLLRSYTEAFF.

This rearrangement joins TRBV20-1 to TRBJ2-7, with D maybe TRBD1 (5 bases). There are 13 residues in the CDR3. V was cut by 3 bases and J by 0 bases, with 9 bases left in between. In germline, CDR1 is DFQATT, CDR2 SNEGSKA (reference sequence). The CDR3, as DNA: TGCAGTGCTAGTTCAGGGCACTCCTACGAGCAGTACTTC. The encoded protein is CSASSGHSYEQYF.

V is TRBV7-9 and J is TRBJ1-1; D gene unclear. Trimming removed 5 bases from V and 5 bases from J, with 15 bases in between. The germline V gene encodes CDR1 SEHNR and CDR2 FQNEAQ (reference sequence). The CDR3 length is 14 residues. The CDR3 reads CASSPLVGETEAFF. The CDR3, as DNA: TGTGCCAGCAGCCCTCTCGTCGGGGAAACTGAAGCTTTCTTT.

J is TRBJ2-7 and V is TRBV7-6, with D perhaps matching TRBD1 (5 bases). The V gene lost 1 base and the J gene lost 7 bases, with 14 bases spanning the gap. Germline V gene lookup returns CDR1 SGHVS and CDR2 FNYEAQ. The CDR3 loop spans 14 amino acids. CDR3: CASSLVSRVGEQYF. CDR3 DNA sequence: TGTGCCAGCAGCTTAGTTTCCAGGGTTGGGGAGCAGTACTTC.

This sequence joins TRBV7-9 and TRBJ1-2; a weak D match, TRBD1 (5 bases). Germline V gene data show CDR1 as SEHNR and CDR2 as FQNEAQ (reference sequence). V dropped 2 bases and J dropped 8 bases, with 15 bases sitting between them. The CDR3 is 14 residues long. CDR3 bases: TGTGCCAGCAGCTTAACAGGCTTACTGAAAGGCTACACCTTC. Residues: CASSLTGLLKGYTF.

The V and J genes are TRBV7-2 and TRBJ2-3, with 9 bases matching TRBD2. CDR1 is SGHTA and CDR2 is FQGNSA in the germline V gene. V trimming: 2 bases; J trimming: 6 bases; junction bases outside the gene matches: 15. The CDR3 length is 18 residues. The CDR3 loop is CASSLLLGPGGGADTQYF. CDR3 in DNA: TGTGCCAGCAGCTTACTTCTAGGGCCTGGCGGGGGGGCGGATACGCAGTATTTT.

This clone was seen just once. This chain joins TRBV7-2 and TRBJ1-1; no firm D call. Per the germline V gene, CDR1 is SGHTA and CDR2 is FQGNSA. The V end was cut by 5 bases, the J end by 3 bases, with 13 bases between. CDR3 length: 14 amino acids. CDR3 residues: CASSLLGEHTEAFF. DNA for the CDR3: TGTGCCAGCAGCCTCCTTGGGGAGCACACTGAAGCTTTCTTT.

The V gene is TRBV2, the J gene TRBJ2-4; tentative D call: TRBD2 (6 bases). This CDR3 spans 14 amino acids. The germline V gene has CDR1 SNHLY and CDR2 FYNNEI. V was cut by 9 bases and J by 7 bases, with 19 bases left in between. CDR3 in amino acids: CASKRTLATNIQYF. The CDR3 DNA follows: TGTGCCAGTAAGAGAACCCTAGCGACGAACATTCAGTACTTC.

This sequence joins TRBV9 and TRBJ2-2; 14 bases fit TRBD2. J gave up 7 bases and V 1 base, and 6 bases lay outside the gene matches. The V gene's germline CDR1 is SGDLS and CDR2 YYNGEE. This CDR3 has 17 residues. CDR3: CASSVNPGLAGVGELFF. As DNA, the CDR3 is TGTGCCAGCAGCGTAAATCCGGGACTAGCGGGGGTCGGGGAGCTGTTTTTT.

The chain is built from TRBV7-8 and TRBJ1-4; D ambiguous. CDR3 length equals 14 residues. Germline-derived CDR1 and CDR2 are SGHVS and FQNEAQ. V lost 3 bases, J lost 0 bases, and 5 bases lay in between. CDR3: CASSLTATNEKLFF. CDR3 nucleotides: TGTGCCAGCAGCTTGACTGCAACTAATGAAAAACTGTTTTTT.